The 10 T cell receptor beta chains in this list originate from one sample, sequenced in a study of control samples from healthy donors and cancer patients. Some clones are missing from TCRdb's copy, which holds only in-frame ones; the method was immunoSEQ multiplex PCR. Among 70,000 to 100,000 clones, roughly 90% were seen once, and the ten largest hold about 2%. Sequencing input: PBMCs. The receptors were sampled from a woman aged 55-70 years with head and neck cancer.

V usage is TRBV19 and J usage is TRBJ2-1, with 16 bases matching TRBD2. The CDR3 has 17 residues. V dropped 5 bases and J dropped 8; count of bases not matched to a gene: 9. Per the germline V gene, CDR1 is LNHDA and CDR2 is SQIVND (reference sequence). The CDR3 region is CASSPPGLAGGRDEQFF. The CDR3 bases are TGTGCCAGTAGTCCGCCGGGACTAGCGGGAGGGCGGGATGAGCAGTTCTTC.

The CDR3 region is CASSFGLGQGSGEQYF. The CDR3 coding sequence is TGTGCCAGCAGCTTCGGTCTGGGACAGGGGTCCGGCGAGCAGTACTTC. J is TRBJ2-7 and V is TRBV7-2; TRBD1 agrees at 10 bases. The trim removed 3 bases at V and 6 bases at J, leaving 11 bases unmatched. This CDR3 is 16 amino acids long. Looked up from germline, CDR1 is SGHTA and CDR2 is FQGNSA.

The V gene is TRBV19, the J gene TRBJ2-1, with TRBD2 matching over 9 bases. Germline assignment: CDR1 LNHDA and CDR2 SQIVND (reference sequence). This CDR3 is built from 15 residues. V lost 5 bases, J lost 4 bases, and 6 bases stayed unmatched. Here the CDR3 DNA reads TGTGCCAGTAGTCTCGGACTAGCGACATACAATGAGCAGTTCTTC. This codes for CASSLGLATYNEQFF. The whole variable domain, remainder taken from reference TRBV19 and TRBJ2-1, is DGGITQSPKYLFRKEGQNVTLSCEQNLNHDAMYWYRQDPGQGLRLIYYSQIVNDFQKGDIAEGYSVSREKKESFPLTVTSAQKNPTAFYLCASSLGLATYNEQFFGPGTRLTVL.

The V gene is TRBV19, the J gene TRBJ2-1, with D possibly being TRBD1 (5 bases). Trimming stripped 5 bases from V and 5 bases from J, with 13 bases between. CDR1 is LNHDA, CDR2 SQIVND, per germline (reference sequence). This CDR3 comprises 14 residues. The CDR3 loop reads CASSGSHRNNEQFF. CDR3 DNA: TGTGCCAGTAGTGGCAGCCACAGGAACAATGAGCAGTTCTTC.

This chain joins TRBV7-6 and TRBJ2-3; TRBD2 matches at 13 bases. J lost 2 bases, V lost 5 bases, and 10 bases had no gene match. The CDR3 is made up of 18 amino acids. Germline V lookup: CDR1 SGHVS, CDR2 FNYEAQ. CDR3 loop: CASSPQGLAGFLTDTQYF. The CDR3 DNA follows: TGTGCCAGCAGCCCCCAGGGACTAGCGGGATTTCTCACAGATACGCAGTATTTT. Full variable domain (outside the CDR3, taken from reference TRBV7-6 and TRBJ2-3): GAGVSQSPRYKVTKRGQDVALRCDPISGHVSLYWYRQALGQGPEFLTYFNYEAQQDKSGLPNDRFSAERPEGSISTLTIQRTEQRDSAMYRCASSPQGLAGFLTDTQYFGPGTRLTVL.

The chain uses TRBV7-9 and TRBJ1-1; no clear D. V lost 3 bases and J lost 0, with 8 bases in between. Germline CDR1 reads SEHNR; CDR2 reads FQNEAQ (reference sequence). The length of the CDR3 is 14 residues. The CDR3 is CASSFPGMNTEAFF. DNA of the CDR3: TGTGCCAGCAGCTTTCCGGGTATGAACACTGAAGCTTTCTTT.

The chain combines TRBV30 with TRBJ1-5, with TRBD1 as a possible D gene (5 bases). Trimming took 2 bases from V and 1 from J, leaving 15 bases between them. The V gene's germline CDR1 is GTSNPN and CDR2 SVGIG (reference sequence). The length of the CDR3 is 16 residues. This CDR3 is CAWSLGTSGSNQPQHF. In nucleotides, the CDR3 is TGTGCCTGGAGTTTAGGGACCAGCGGGAGCAATCAGCCCCAGCATTTT.

This clone was recorded once. The J gene is TRBJ1-1, the V gene TRBV5-1; D is perhaps TRBD1 (5 bases). This CDR3 is 14 amino acids long. Germline CDR1 SGHRS, CDR2 YFSETQ. Trimming removed 0 bases from V and 3 bases from J, with 9 bases in between. CDR3 amino acids: CASSLEGPHTEAFF. In nucleotides, the CDR3 is TGCGCCAGCAGCTTGGAGGGGCCCCACACTGAAGCTTTCTTT.

The chain employs TRBV10-2 and TRBJ2-1; D not certain. The germline V and J ends were trimmed by 2 bases and 9 bases, with 8 bases remaining between them. The CDR3 spans 12 residues. CDR1 and CDR2 (germline): WSHSY, SAAADI. The CDR3 DNA follows: TGCGCCAGCAGTGAGATCCTGAGTGAGCAGTTCTTC. Amino acid sequence: CASSEILSEQFF.

This chain uses TRBV6-2 or TRBV6-3 with TRBJ2-2, with TRBD1 matching over 7 bases. The CDR3 has 15 residues. Germline V gene data show CDR1 as MNHEY and CDR2 as SVGEGT. With 5 bases clipped from V and 7 bases from J, the junction kept 10 bases outside the gene matches. In DNA, the CDR3 is TGTGCCAGCAGTCCAGTTGACAGGGAATACGGGGAGCTGTTTTTT. Translating it yields CASSPVDREYGELFF.